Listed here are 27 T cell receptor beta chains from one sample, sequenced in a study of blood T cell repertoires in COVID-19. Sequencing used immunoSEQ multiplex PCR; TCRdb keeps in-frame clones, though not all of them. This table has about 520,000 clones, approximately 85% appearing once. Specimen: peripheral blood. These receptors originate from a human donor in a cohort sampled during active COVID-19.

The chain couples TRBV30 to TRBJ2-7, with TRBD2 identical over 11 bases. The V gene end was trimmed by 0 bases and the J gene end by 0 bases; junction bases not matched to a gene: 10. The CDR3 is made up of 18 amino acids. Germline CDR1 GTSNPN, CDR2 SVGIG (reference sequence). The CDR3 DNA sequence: TGTGCCTGGAGTGTGGATAGCGGGAGGGCCGACAGCTCCTACGAGCAGTACTTC. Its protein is CAWSVDSGRADSSYEQYF.

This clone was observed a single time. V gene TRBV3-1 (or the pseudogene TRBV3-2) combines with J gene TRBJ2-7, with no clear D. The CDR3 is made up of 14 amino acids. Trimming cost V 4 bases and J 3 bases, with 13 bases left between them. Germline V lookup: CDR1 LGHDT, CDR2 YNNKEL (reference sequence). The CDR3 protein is CASSPLRSYYEQYF. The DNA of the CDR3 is TGTGCCAGCAGCCCCTTGAGGTCCTACTACGAGCAGTACTTC.

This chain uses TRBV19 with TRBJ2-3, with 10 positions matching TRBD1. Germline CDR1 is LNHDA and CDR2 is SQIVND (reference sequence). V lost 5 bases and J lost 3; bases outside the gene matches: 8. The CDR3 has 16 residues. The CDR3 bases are TGTGCCAGTAGTGCCCAGAGGGACAGGGGAACAGATACGCAGTATTTT. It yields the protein CASSAQRDRGTDTQYF. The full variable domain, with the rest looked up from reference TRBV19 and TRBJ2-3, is DGGITQSPKYLFRKEGQNVTLSCEQNLNHDAMYWYRQDPGQGLRLIYYSQIVNDFQKGDIAEGYSVSREKKESFPLTVTSAQKNPTAFYLCASSAQRDRGTDTQYFGPGTRLTVL.

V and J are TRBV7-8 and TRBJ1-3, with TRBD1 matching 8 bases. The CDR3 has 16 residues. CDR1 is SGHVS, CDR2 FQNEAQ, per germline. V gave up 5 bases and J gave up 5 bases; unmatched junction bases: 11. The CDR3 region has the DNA TGTGCCAGCAGCCTTCCCTCCGGGACAGGAAGAAACACCATATATTTT. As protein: CASSLPSGTGRNTIYF.

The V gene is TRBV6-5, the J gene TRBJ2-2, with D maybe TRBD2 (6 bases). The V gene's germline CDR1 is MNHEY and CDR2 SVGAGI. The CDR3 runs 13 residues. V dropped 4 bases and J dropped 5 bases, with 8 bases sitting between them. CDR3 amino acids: CASSSRGTGELFF. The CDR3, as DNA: TGTGCCAGCAGTTCGCGGGGTACCGGGGAGCTGTTTTTT.

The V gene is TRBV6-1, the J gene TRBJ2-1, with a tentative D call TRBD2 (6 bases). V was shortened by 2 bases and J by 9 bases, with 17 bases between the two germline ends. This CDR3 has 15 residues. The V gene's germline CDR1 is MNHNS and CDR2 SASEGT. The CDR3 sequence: CASSEQPTEGAEQFF. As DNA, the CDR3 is TGTGCCAGCAGTGAACAACCGACGGAGGGAGCTGAGCAGTTCTTC.

CDR3 amino acids: CASSLTALGGNEKLFF. The CDR3 DNA reads TGTGCCAGCAGCTTAACGGCCCTCGGCGGGAATGAAAAACTGTTTTTT. The chain is built from TRBV11-1 and TRBJ1-4; no clear D. The V and J ends lost 2 bases and 5 bases respectively, with 15 bases between them. Germline CDR1 reads SGHAT; CDR2 reads FQDESV (reference sequence). CDR3 length: 16 residues. Full variable domain (rest looked up from reference TRBV11-1 and TRBJ1-4): EAEVAQSPRYKITEKSQAVAFWCDPISGHATLYWYRQILGQGPELLVQFQDESVVDDSQLPKDRFSAERLKGVDSTLKIQPAELGDSAMYLCASSLTALGGNEKLFFGSGTQLSVL.

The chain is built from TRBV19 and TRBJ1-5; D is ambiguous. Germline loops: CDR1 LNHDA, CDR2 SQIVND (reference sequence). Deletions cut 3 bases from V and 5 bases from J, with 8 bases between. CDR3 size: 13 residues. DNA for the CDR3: TGTGCCAGTAGTATCCAGCGCCATCAGCCCCAGCATTTT. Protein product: CASSIQRHQPQHF.

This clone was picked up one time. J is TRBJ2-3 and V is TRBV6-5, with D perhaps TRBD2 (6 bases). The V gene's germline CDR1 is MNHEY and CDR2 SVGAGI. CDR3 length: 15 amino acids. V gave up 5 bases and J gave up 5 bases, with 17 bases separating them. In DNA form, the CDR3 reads TGTGCCAGCAGTCCGGGACTCCAAACCGTAGATACGCAGTATTTT. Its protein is CASSPGLQTVDTQYF.

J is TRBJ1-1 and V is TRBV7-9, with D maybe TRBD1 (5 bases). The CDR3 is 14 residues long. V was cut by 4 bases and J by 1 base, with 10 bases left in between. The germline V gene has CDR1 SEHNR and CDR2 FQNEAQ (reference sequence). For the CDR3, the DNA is TGTGCCAGCAGCTCCCCGACAGAGAACACTGAAGCTTTCTTT. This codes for CASSSPTENTEAFF.

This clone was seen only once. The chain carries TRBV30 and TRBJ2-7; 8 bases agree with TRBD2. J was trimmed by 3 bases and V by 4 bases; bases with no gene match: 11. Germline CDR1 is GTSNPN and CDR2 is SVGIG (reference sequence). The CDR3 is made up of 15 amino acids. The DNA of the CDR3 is TGTGCCTGGATTCCGGGCTCGGCGGGAGGCTACGAGCAGTACTTC. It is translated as CAWIPGSAGGYEQYF.

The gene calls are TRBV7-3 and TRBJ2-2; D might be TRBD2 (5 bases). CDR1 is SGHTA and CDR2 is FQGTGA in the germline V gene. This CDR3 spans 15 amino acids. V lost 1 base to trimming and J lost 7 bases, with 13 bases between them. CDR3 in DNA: TGTGCCAGCAGCTTAATTACGGGGTTGGGCGGGGAGCTGTTTTTT. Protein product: CASSLITGLGGELFF. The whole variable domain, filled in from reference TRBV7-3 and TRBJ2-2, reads GAGVSQTPSNKVTEKGKYVELRCDPISGHTALYWYRQSLGQGPEFLIYFQGTGAADDSGLPNDRFFAVRPEGSVSTLKIQRTERGDSAVYLCASSLITGLGGELFFGEGSRLTVL.

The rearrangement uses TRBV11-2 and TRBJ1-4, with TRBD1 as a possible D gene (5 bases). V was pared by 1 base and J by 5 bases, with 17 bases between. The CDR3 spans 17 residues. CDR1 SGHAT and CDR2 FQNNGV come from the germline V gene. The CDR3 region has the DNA TGTGCCAGCAGCTTAGGGGGCGAGCTCCTATCAAATGAAAAACTGTTTTTT. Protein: CASSLGGELLSNEKLFF.

CDR3 loop: CASSKPGQGGYEQYF. The DNA of the CDR3 is TGTGCCAGCAGTAAGCCGGGACAGGGGGGTTACGAGCAGTACTTC. This chain connects TRBV6-2 or TRBV6-3 to TRBJ2-7; 11 positions agree with TRBD1. Germline V CDR1 and CDR2: MNHEY, SVGEGT. This CDR3 has 15 amino acids. V was pared by 5 bases and J by 4 bases, with 7 bases of the junction left unmatched.

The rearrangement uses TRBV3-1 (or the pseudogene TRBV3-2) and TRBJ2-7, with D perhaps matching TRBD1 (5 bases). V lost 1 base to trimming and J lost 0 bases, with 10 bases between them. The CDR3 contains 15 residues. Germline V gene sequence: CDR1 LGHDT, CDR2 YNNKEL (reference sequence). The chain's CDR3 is CASSQGQTGSYEQYF. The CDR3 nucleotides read TGTGCCAGCAGCCAAGGACAGACCGGCTCCTACGAGCAGTACTTC.

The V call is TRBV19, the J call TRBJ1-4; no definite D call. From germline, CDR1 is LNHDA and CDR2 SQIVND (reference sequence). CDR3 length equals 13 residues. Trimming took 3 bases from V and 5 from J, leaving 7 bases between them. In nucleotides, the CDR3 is TGTGCCAGTAGTATCCCGGAGAATGAAAAACTGTTTTTT. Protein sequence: CASSIPENEKLFF.

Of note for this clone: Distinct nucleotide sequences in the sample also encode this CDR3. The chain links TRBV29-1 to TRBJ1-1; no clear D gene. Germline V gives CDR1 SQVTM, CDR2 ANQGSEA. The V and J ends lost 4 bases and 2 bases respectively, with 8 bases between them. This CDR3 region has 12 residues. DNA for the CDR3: TGCAGCGTTGGGCAGACAAACACTGAAGCTTTCTTT. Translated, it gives CSVGQTNTEAFF.

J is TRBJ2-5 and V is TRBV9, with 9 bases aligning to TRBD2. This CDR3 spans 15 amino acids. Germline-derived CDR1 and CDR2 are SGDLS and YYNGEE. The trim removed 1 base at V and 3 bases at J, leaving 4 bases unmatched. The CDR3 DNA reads TGTGCCAGCAGCGTATTCCCTAGCGGGAAAGAGACCCAGTACTTC. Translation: CASSVFPSGKETQYF.

DNA of the CDR3: TGTGCCTGCGGAGCGGCGGGCAATCAGCCCCAGCATTTT. Translation gives CACGAAGNQPQHF. The gene calls are TRBV30 and TRBJ1-5; D is ambiguous. The CDR3 spans 13 residues. Trimming pared 6 bases from V and 2 bases from J, leaving 11 bases between. CDR1 is GTSNPN, CDR2 SVGIG, per germline (reference sequence). Full variable domain (outside the CDR3, taken from reference TRBV30 and TRBJ1-5): SQTIHQWPATLVQPVGSPLSLECTVEGTSNPNLYWYRQAAGRGLQLLFYSVGIGQISSEVPQNLSASRPQDRQFILSSKKLLLSDSGFYLCACGAAGNQPQHFGDGTRLSIL.

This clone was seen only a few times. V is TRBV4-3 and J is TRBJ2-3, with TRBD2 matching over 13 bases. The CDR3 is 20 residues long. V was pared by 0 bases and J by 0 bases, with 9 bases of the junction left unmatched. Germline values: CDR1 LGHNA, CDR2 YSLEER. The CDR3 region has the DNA TGCGCCAGCAGCCAAGATTGGGGGTCGGGACTAGCGGGGAGCACAGATACGCAGTATTTT. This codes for CASSQDWGSGLAGSTDTQYF.

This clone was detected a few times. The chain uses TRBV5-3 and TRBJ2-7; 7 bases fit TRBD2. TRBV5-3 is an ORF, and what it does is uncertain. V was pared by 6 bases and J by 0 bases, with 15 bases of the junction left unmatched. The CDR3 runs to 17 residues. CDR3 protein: CARTAEPRREFSYEQYF. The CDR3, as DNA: TGTGCCAGAACCGCAGAACCACGGCGGGAGTTCTCCTACGAGCAGTACTTC.

The CDR3 loop is CASSGREVPSYEQYF. The CDR3 nucleotides are TGTGCCAGCAGCGGTCGGGAGGTTCCCTCCTACGAGCAGTACTTC. The V call is TRBV9, the J call TRBJ2-7, with 7 bases fitting TRBD2. After removal of 3 bases from V and 0 bases from J, the junction contained 6 bases not matched to a gene. The CDR3 sequence is 15 residues long. Germline loops: CDR1 SGDLS, CDR2 YYNGEE.

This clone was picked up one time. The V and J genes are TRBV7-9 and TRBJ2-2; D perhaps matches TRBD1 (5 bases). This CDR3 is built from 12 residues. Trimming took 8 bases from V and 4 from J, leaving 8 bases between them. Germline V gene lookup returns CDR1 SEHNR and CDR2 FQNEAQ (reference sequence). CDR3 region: CASGQGTGELFF. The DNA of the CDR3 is TGTGCCAGCGGGCAGGGCACCGGGGAGCTGTTTTTT. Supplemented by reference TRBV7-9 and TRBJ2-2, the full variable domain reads DTGVSQNPRHKITKRGQNVTFRCDPISEHNRLYWYRQTLGQGPEFLTYFQNEAQLEKSRLLSDRFSAERPKGSFSTLEIQRTEQGDSAMYLCASGQGTGELFFGEGSRLTVL.

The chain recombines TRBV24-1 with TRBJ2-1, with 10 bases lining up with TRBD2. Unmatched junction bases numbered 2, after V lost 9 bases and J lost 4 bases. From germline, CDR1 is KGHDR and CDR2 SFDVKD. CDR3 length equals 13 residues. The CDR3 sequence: CATGAGGYNEQFF. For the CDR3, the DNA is TGTGCCACCGGAGCGGGAGGGTACAATGAGCAGTTCTTC.

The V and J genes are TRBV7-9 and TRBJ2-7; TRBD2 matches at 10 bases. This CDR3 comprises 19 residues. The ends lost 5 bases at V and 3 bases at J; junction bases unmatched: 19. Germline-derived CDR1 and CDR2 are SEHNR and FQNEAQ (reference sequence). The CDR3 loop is CASSQTRLAGGAKGYEQYF. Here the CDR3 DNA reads TGTGCCAGCAGCCAAACCAGACTAGCGGGTGGGGCCAAGGGCTACGAGCAGTACTTC.

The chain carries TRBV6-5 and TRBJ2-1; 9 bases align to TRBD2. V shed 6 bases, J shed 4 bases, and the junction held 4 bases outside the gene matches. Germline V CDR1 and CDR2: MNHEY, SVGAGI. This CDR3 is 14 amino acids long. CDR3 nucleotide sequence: TGTGCCAGCAGCAGACTAGCGGATTACAATGAGCAGTTCTTC. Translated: CASSRLADYNEQFF.

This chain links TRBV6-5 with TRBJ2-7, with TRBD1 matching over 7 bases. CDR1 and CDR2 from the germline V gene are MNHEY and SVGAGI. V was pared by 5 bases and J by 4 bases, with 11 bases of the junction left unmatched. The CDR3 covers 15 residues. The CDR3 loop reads CASSLAGQAIYEQYF. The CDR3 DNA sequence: TGTGCCAGCAGTCTCGCCGGACAGGCGATATACGAGCAGTACTTC.